The rows below give T cell receptor beta chains drawn from one sample of a study of cytomegalovirus exposure and HLA in healthy donors. Only in-frame clones appear in the TCRdb table, and some are missing; sequencing was by immunoSEQ multiplex PCR. The sample has around 150,000 clones, roughly 77% seen once. The sequenced material came from PBMCs. These receptors originate from a woman aged 18-30 years in good health and CMV-seronegative. Each CDR3 is given with its conserved first and last residue. A D gene is named only where the DNA matches it firmly. Clone size, where shown, is once, few, many, or a class for clones that have expanded.

.	TRBJ1-5	TRBV6-5	.	CASSFPNQPQHF	TGTGCCAGCAGTTTCCCTAATCAGCCCCAGCATTTT
.	TRBJ2-7	TRBV11-1	few	CASSLQEHYEQYF	TGTGCCAGCAGCTTACAGGAACACTACGAGCAGTACTTC
.	TRBJ2-7	TRBV7-8	.	CASSPSDGLIYEQYF	TGTGCCAGCAGTCCTAGTGATGGGTTAATCTACGAGCAGTACTTC
TRBD1	TRBJ1-2	TRBV5-1	.	CASGTGTGGFNYGYTF	TGCGCCAGCGGTACCGGGACAGGGGGCTTTAACTATGGCTACACCTTC
TRBD1	TRBJ1-6	TRBV6-5	once	CASTPDRDDNSPLHF	TGTGCCAGCACCCCGGACAGGGACGATAATTCACCCCTCCACTTT
TRBD2	TRBJ2-7	TRBV4-1	few	CASSQTSGSLYEQYF	TGCGCCAGCAGCCAAACTAGCGGGAGCCTTTACGAGCAGTACTTC
.	TRBJ1-2	TRBV6-1	.	CASSVREMVYGYTF	TGTGCCAGCAGTGTACGGGAAATGGTCTATGGCTACACCTTC
TRBD2	TRBJ2-7	TRBV18	.	CASSPRGLAGAARTYEQYF	TGTGCCAGCTCACCACGGGGACTAGCGGGGGCCGCCCGCACCTACGAGCAGTACTTC
.	TRBJ1-1	TRBV7-9	.	CASSLGLGRAAVNTEAFF	TGTGCCAGCAGCTTAGGACTCGGCAGGGCTGCGGTGAACACTGAAGCTTTCTTT
.	TRBJ1-1	TRBV10-3	.	CAIRTGNTEAFF	TGTGCCATCAGGACAGGGAACACTGAAGCTTTCTTT
TRBD1	TRBJ1-4	TRBV7-6	once	CASSPGTDYEKLFF	TGTGCCAGCAGCCCCGGGACAGATTATGAAAAACTGTTTTTT
TRBD1	TRBJ1-6	TRBV9	.	CASSVTGSNSPLHF	TGTGCCAGCAGCGTGACAGGGTCAAATTCACCCCTCCACTTT
.	TRBJ2-5	TRBV14	.	CASSPQAQYF	TGTGCCAGCAGCCCTCAGGCCCAGTACTTC
TRBD2	TRBJ2-5	TRBV4-2	.	CASSQRRGGAGEETQYF	TGTGCCAGCAGCCAGAGGAGAGGCGGGGCGGGGGAAGAGACTCAGTACTTC
.	TRBJ1-2	TRBV19	few	CASRWPTGGLYGYTF	TGTGCCAGTAGATGGCCCACCGGGGGTCTCTATGGCTACACCTTC
TRBD1	TRBJ2-7	TRBV27	.	CASGLDRSGGIYEQYF	TGTGCCAGCGGATTAGATAGGTCAGGGGGCATCTACGAGCAGTACTTC
.	TRBJ2-6	TRBV30	.	CAWSAGDSGANVLTF	TGTGCCTGGAGCGCCGGTGACTCTGGGGCCAACGTCCTGACTTTC
.	TRBJ1-3	TRBV19	.	CASSIIPRSSGNTIYF	TGTGCCAGTAGTATAATACCGAGGTCCTCTGGAAACACCATATATTTT
.	TRBJ1-1	TRBV29-1	.	CSVELMADTEAFF	TGCAGCGTTGAGCTGATGGCGGACACTGAAGCTTTCTTT
.	TRBJ1-1	TRBV2	.	CASGGEAVAEAFF	TGTGCCAGCGGGGGGGAGGCGGTGGCTGAAGCTTTCTTT
TRBD1	TRBJ2-5	TRBV6-5	.	CASIEPGQQETQYF	TGTGCCAGCATTGAACCGGGACAGCAAGAGACCCAGTACTTC
TRBD1	TRBJ2-1	TRBV7-6	.	CASSLHQGVSYNEQFF	TGTGCCAGCAGCTTACATCAGGGGGTCTCCTACAATGAGCAGTTCTTC
.	TRBJ2-7	TRBV2	.	CASKEQVTGANEQYF	TGTGCCAGCAAAGAGCAGGTCACTGGGGCAAACGAGCAGTACTTC
TRBD2	TRBJ2-2	TRBV5-1	.	CASSPTSGYRNTGELFF	TGCGCCAGCAGCCCAACTAGCGGGTATAGGAACACCGGGGAGCTGTTTTTT
.	TRBJ2-1	TRBV19	.	CASSLSFAGHHEQFF	TGTGCCAGTAGTCTTTCTTTCGCGGGGCACCATGAGCAGTTCTTC
.	TRBJ1-2	TRBV5-4	.	CASSDSASYGYTF	TGTGCCAGCAGCGATTCTGCGTCCTATGGCTACACCTTC
.	TRBJ2-2	TRBV7-2	few	CASSLAAGFPGELFF	TGTGCCAGCAGCTTAGCGGCTGGTTTCCCCGGGGAGCTGTTTTTT
.	TRBJ1-1	TRBV11-2	.	CASSPRGLLIYTEAFF	TGTGCCAGCAGCCCGAGGGGACTCCTGATTTACACTGAAGCTTTCTTT
.	TRBJ1-5	TRBV29-1	.	CSVGGGGQPQHF	TGCAGCGTTGGAGGGGGGGGGCAGCCCCAGCATTTT
TRBD1	TRBJ1-5	TRBV5-1	.	CASSLDDRGYQPQHF	TGCGCCAGCAGCTTGGACGACAGGGGATATCAGCCCCAGCATTTT
TRBD2	TRBJ2-7	TRBV28	.	CASSLVGGEQYF	TGTGCCAGCAGTTTAGTGGGGGGGGAGCAGTACTTC